This is a list of T cell receptor beta chains from one sample in a study of blood T cell repertoires in COVID-19. Produced via immunoSEQ multiplex PCR; TCRdb's table is partial and in-frame only. Found here are about 98,000 clones, approximately 90% of them singletons; the top ten hold 4% to 5%. Sequenced material: peripheral blood. The receptor set was obtained from a man aged 70-80 years with acute or convalescent COVID-19. The CDR3 runs from the conserved cysteine through the conserved F or W. The D gene is left open where the match is weak. Part of the rows lack a size; the others show once, few, many or a class for expanded clones.

length,V,size,J,D,DNA,CDR3
14,TRBV6-6,NA,TRBJ1-1,NA,TGTGCCAGCAGTCGGACAGCCCAGATAGCTGAAGCTTTCTTT,CASSRTAQIAEAFF
14,TRBV19,few,TRBJ1-6,NA,TGTGCCAGTATGGGGGGCTCCTATAATTCACCCCTCCACTTT,CASMGGSYNSPLHF
16,TRBV6-1,NA,TRBJ1-2,TRBD1,TGTGCCAGCAGTGAGAGCCCCCGACAGGGCTTGAGGGGCTACACCTTC,CASSESPRQGLRGYTF
14,TRBV29-1,NA,TRBJ2-6,NA,TGCAGCGTTAGCGGGCTCTCCGGGGCCAACGTCCTGACTTTC,CSVSGLSGANVLTF
15,TRBV6-1,NA,TRBJ1-2,TRBD1,TGTGCCAGCAGCCTTATAGGGGGCGAAAACTATGGCTACACCTTC,CASSLIGGENYGYTF
17,TRBV10-1,NA,TRBJ2-2,TRBD1,TGCGCCAGCAGTGGGGTCTTGGACAGGGACTTCACCGGGGAGCTGTTTTTT,CASSGVLDRDFTGELFF
16,TRBV7-9,NA,TRBJ2-5,TRBD2,TGTGCCAGCAGCCCGGGACTAGCGGGGGGGCAAGAGACCCAGTACTTC,CASSPGLAGGQETQYF
16,TRBV6-1,once,TRBJ1-3,NA,TGTGCCAGCAGTGAAACTCAACCGGGGTCTGGAAACACCATATATTTT,CASSETQPGSGNTIYF
15,TRBV5-8,NA,TRBJ2-3,TRBD2,TGTGCCAGCAGCTTAGGAGCGGGGCGCACAGATACGCAGTATTTT,CASSLGAGRTDTQYF
17,TRBV19,NA,TRBJ2-5,NA,TGTGCCAGTAGAAGGACGCCGGGAGCGCGATTCCAAGAGACCCAGTACTTC,CASRRTPGARFQETQYF
15,TRBV5-4,once,TRBJ1-2,TRBD1,TGTGCCAGCAGCCCGAAGGACAGGGCGAACTATGGCTACACCTTC,CASSPKDRANYGYTF
17,TRBV4-1,NA,TRBJ2-3,TRBD2,TGCGCCAGCAGCCAAGAGATCTGGCGGGGGGGCACAGATACGCAGTATTTT,CASSQEIWRGGTDTQYF
15,TRBV19,few,TRBJ2-7,NA,TGTGCCAGTAGTATGGGAGACCGATCGACCTACGAGCAGTACTTC,CASSMGDRSTYEQYF
15,TRBV5-6,NA,TRBJ1-2,TRBD1,TGTGCCAGCAGCCCTGGGACAGCTGCTCAATATGGCTACACCTTC,CASSPGTAAQYGYTF
15,TRBV10-3,NA,TRBJ1-3,TRBD1,TGTGCCATCAGTGTCAACAGGGGGCCTGGAAACACCATATATTTT,CAISVNRGPGNTIYF
16,TRBV15,NA,TRBJ1-1,TRBD1,TGTGCCACCAGCAGCGATCGACAGGGTAGTTGGACTGAAGCTTTCTTT,CATSSDRQGSWTEAFF
13,TRBV11-3,NA,TRBJ2-3,NA,TGTGCCAGCAGTGGGAGCTACACAGATACGCAGTATTTT,CASSGSYTDTQYF
16,TRBV7-6,NA,TRBJ2-3,NA,TGTGCCAGCAGCCGCCGGAACAGCCAAAGCACAGATACGCAGTATTTT,CASSRRNSQSTDTQYF
18,TRBV7-4,NA,TRBJ2-5,TRBD1,TGTGCCAGCAGCTTTGACTTGAAGGGACAGGGGGCGGGAGAGACCCAGTACTTC,CASSFDLKGQGAGETQYF
11,TRBV28,NA,TRBJ2-7,NA,TGTGCCAGCAGTTTATATCTCGAGCAGTACTTC,CASSLYLEQYF
15,TRBV3-1/TRBV3-2,NA,TRBJ2-7,NA,TGTGCCAGCAGCCAAAAGCCTGGAGACGGGACAAAGCAGTACTTC,CASSQKPGDGTKQYF
12,TRBV5-1,NA,TRBJ2-3,NA,TGCGCCAGCAGCTTGGAGGGGGATACGCAGTATTTT,CASSLEGDTQYF
16,TRBV5-4,NA,TRBJ1-3,NA,TGTGCCAGCAGCCCAACACAGGGTTCCCCTGGAAACACCATATATTTT,CASSPTQGSPGNTIYF
14,TRBV28,once,TRBJ2-7,NA,TGTGCCAGCAGTTTATTGGGGCAGGAAAGCGAGCAGTACTTC,CASSLLGQESEQYF
12,TRBV12-3/TRBV12-4,NA,TRBJ2-1,NA,TGTGCCAGCAGGGGGGTAGGGGGTGAGCAGTTCTTC,CASRGVGGEQFF
14,TRBV13,NA,TRBJ2-3,TRBD1,TGTGCCAGCAGCTCCGGGACAGGATCAGATACGCAGTATTTT,CASSSGTGSDTQYF
14,TRBV18,NA,TRBJ1-1,NA,TGTGCCAGCTCTCCTAAAGGCGGGAACACTGAAGTTTTCTTT,CASSPKGGNTEVFF
17,TRBV6-9,NA,TRBJ1-5,TRBD1,TGTGCCAGCAGTCTCCTGACAGGGGTATTCGGAAATCAGCCCCAGCATTTT,CASSLLTGVFGNQPQHF
13,TRBV3-1/TRBV3-2,NA,TRBJ1-2,TRBD1,TGTGCCAGCAGCAACAGGGGCTACGATGGCTACACCTTC,CASSNRGYDGYTF
13,TRBV27,NA,TRBJ2-5,NA,TGTGCCAGCTCCGGGGGTCGCGTGGAGACCCAGTACTTC,CASSGGRVETQYF
21,TRBV15,NA,TRBJ1-1,NA,TGTGCCACCAGCAGAGATGGGGGCAGTTGGACCTTTGGGCGAATGAACACTGAAGCTTTCTTT,CATSRDGGSWTFGRMNTEAFF
17,TRBV5-1,NA,TRBJ2-1,TRBD2,TGCGCCAGCAGCTTAATACTAGCGGGGGATCTGTACAATGAGCAGTTCTTC,CASSLILAGDLYNEQFF
15,TRBV6-5,NA,TRBJ1-1,NA,TGTGCCAGCACCACGAGGCCGGGATTGAACACTGAAGCTTTCTTT,CASTTRPGLNTEAFF
13,TRBV3-1/TRBV3-2,NA,TRBJ1-2,NA,TGTGCCAGCAGCCAAGTGGCAGGACACGGCTACACCTTC,CASSQVAGHGYTF
15,TRBV19,NA,TRBJ2-1,NA,TGTGCCAGTAGGTCGGCGGGGAGCTCCTACAATGAGCAGTTCTTC,CASRSAGSSYNEQFF
16,TRBV5-1,few,TRBJ1-6,NA,TGCGCCAGCAGCTTGGGACTAGGGCAGGGTAATTCACCCCTCCACTTT,CASSLGLGQGNSPLHF
15,TRBV5-1,NA,TRBJ1-6,TRBD1,TGCGCCAGCAGCTTGACAGGGGGCACGAATTCACCCCTCCACTTT,CASSLTGGTNSPLHF
14,TRBV6-5,NA,TRBJ2-3,TRBD1,TGTGCCAGCGAGGGGGACAGTAGCACAGATACGCAGTATTTT,CASEGDSSTDTQYF
13,TRBV27,NA,TRBJ2-2,NA,TGTGCCAGCAGTTTAAGGGGGGGCGGGGAGCTGTTTTTT,CASSLRGGGELFF
13,TRBV6-5,NA,TRBJ1-2,NA,TGTGCCAGCACCCTGGAACAGTTCTATGGCTACACCTTC,CASTLEQFYGYTF
17,TRBV19,NA,TRBJ2-1,TRBD2,TGTGCCAGTAGTATAGCTACTAGCGGGGGAGACCGCAATGAGCAGTTCTTC,CASSIATSGGDRNEQFF
17,TRBV7-9,NA,TRBJ1-5,TRBD1,TGTGCCAGCAGCTTAGAATTCGGGGACAGACTCCATCAGCCCCAGCATTTT,CASSLEFGDRLHQPQHF
14,TRBV4-1,NA,TRBJ2-1,TRBD1,TGCGCCAGCAGCCAGATCCTGAAGCGCAGGGGGTTGTTCTTC,CASSQILKRRGLFF
15,TRBV9,NA,TRBJ2-7,TRBD2,TGTGCCAGCAGCAGCGAGCGGGGGCCCTTCTACGAGCAGTACTTC,CASSSERGPFYEQYF
16,TRBV10-1,NA,TRBJ1-5,TRBD1,TGCGCCATTTTTGGACAGGGACGGGGTAGCAATCAGCCCCAGCATTTT,CAIFGQGRGSNQPQHF
15,TRBV18,once,TRBJ1-1,NA,TGTGCCAGCTCACCACTCTCCGGACAGAACACTGAAGCTTTCTTT,CASSPLSGQNTEAFF
10,TRBV20-1,few,TRBJ1-1,NA,TGCAGTGCCGTAAACACTGAAGCTTTCTTT,CSAVNTEAFF
15,TRBV2,many,TRBJ1-6,NA,TGTGCCAGCAGTGAAGGGGCAGGGATTAATTCACCCCTCCACTTT,CASSEGAGINSPLHF
13,TRBV6-5,NA,TRBJ1-1,TRBD1,TGTGCCAGCACTATGACAGGGAGCACTGAAGCTTTCTTT,CASTMTGSTEAFF
16,TRBV18,few,TRBJ2-7,NA,TGTGCCAGCTCACCCGAGCGACTCGCGGCAGGACTTCGGCAGTACTTC,CASSPERLAAGLRQYF
16,TRBV7-9,NA,TRBJ1-1,NA,TGTGCCAGCAGCTCCCCCCTAGGTTCCCCGAACACTGAAGCTTTCTTT,CASSSPLGSPNTEAFF
13,TRBV10-1,NA,TRBJ2-2,NA,TGCGCCAGCAGTGTCCGTAACACCGGGGAGCTGTTTTTT,CASSVRNTGELFF
18,TRBV7-2,NA,TRBJ2-2,TRBD2,TGTGCCAGCAGCCACCGGACTAGCGGGTTCGCGAACACCGGGGAGCTGTTTTTT,CASSHRTSGFANTGELFF
14,TRBV19,NA,TRBJ2-2,TRBD1,TGTGCCAGTAAGAGACAGGGGTCGGTCGGGGAGCTGTTTTTT,CASKRQGSVGELFF
14,TRBV5-4,NA,TRBJ1-6,NA,TGTGCCAGCAGCTTGGCGGCTCAGGGATCACCCCTCCACTTT,CASSLAAQGSPLHF